This paragraph covers one TCR beta chain sequence. Antigen specificity is unknown. With a much larger clone just one base away, this may be a read error. The library came from three nested PCR rounds adapted from ARM-PCR protocols. Each CDR3 protein is one row after TCRdb ran MiXCR on the multiplex PCR reads. The sample lists over 85,000 distinct CDR3 sequences, nearly 85% occurring once. This sample's RNA came from whole unsorted tissue. Donors were chemotherapy-naive, newly diagnosed lung cancer surgical patients in China, August–late 2014. This entry belongs to a study of tumor and adjacent non-tumor tissue in lung cancer. Findings of the study overall: Compared with tumor, normal lung showed significantly lower TCR diversity.

This CDR3 has 14 amino acids. Germline CDR1 GTSNPN, CDR2 SVGIG (reference sequence). The chain recombines TRBV30 with TRBJ1-5; no clear D gene. Sequencing was done on a sample of lung tumor tissue. This sequence originates from a man aged 70-80 years with non-small cell lung cancer. CDR3: CVWSVLGGNQPQHF. The CDR3, as DNA: TGTGTCTGGAGTGTACTTGGTGGCAATCAGCCCCAGCATTTT.